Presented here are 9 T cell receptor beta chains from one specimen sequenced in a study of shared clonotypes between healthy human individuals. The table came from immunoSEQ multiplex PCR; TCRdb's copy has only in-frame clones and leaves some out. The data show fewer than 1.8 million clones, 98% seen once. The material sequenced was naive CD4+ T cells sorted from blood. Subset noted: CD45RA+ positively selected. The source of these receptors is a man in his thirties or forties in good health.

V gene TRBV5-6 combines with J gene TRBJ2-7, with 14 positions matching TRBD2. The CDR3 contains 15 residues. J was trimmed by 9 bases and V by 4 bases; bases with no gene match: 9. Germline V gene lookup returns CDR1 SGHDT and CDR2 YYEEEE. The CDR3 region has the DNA TGTGCCAGCAGCAAGGGACTAGCGGGAGTGGTCGGGCAGTACTTC. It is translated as CASSKGLAGVVGQYF.

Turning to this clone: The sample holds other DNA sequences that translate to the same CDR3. As DNA, the CDR3 is TGTGCCAGCAGCTTGGCGTCCGGGGAGCTGTTTTTT. Encoded protein: CASSLASGELFF. V gene TRBV5-6 combines with J gene TRBJ2-2; D ambiguous. This CDR3 has 12 amino acids. V dropped 0 bases and J dropped 6 bases, with 3 bases sitting between them. Looked up from germline, CDR1 is SGHDT and CDR2 is YYEEEE.

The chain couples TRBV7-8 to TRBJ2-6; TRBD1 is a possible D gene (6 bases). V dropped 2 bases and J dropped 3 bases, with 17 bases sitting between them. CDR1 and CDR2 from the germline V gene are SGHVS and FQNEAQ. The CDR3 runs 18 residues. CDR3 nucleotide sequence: TGTGCCAGCAGCTTATTATCCCACAGGGCTGATGGGGCCAACGTCCTGACTTTC. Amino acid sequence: CASSLLSHRADGANVLTF.

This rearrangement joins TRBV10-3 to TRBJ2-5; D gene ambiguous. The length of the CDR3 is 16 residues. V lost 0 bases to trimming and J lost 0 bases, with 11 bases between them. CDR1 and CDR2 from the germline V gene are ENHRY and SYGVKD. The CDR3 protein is CAISESAEQYQETQYF. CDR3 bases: TGTGCCATCAGTGAGTCTGCGGAACAGTACCAAGAGACCCAGTACTTC.

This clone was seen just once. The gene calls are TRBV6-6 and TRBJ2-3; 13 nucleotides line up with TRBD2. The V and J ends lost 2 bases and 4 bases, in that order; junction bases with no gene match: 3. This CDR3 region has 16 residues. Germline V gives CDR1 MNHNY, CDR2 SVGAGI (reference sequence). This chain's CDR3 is CASSYGLAGEADTQYF. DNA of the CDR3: TGTGCCAGCAGTTACGGACTAGCGGGAGAAGCAGATACGCAGTATTTT.

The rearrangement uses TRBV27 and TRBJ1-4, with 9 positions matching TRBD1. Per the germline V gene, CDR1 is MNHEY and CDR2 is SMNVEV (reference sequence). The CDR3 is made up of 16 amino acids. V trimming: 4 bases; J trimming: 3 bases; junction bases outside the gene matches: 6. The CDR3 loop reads CASSSGQGRSNEKLFF. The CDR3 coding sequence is TGTGCCAGCAGTTCGGGACAGGGAAGGTCTAATGAAAAACTGTTTTTT.

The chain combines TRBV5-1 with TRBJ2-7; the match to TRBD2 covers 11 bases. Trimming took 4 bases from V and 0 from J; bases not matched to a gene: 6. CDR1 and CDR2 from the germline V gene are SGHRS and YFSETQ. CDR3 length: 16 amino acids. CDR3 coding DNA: TGCGCCAGCAGCCCGGGACTAGCGGCGAGCTCCTACGAGCAGTACTTC. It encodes CASSPGLAASSYEQYF.

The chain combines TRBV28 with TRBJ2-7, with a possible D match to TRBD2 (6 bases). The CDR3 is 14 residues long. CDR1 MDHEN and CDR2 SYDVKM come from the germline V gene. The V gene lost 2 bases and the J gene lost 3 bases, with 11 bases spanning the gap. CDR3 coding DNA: TGTGCCAGCAGTTTAACCGGGAGCTTCTACGAGCAGTACTTC. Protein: CASSLTGSFYEQYF.

CDR3 in DNA: TGTGCCAGCAGCTGGGCCGGGACAGGGGCTTTCTTT. This codes for CASSWAGTGAFF. The chain recombines TRBV5-8 with TRBJ1-1, with TRBD1 matching 9 bases. V shed 3 bases, J shed 11 bases, and the junction held 5 bases outside the gene matches. Germline assignment: CDR1 SGHTS and CDR2 YDEGEE. This CDR3 has 12 amino acids.